Each of the 22 T cell receptor beta chains below was sequenced from the same sample in a study of T cells in Graves' hyperthyroidism and ophthalmopathy. Researchers amplified the TCR beta CDR3 regions from RNA transcripts. Using the HTBI primer set, a first-round RT-PCR was run on the TCR CDR3. TCRdb re-called the multiplex PCR reads through MiXCR, storing one row per CDR3 protein. The table records 85,000 to 110,000 distinct CDR3 sequences, approximately 48% of them present only once. Sequenced material: blood. These receptors all come from a man aged 35 to 55 with Graves' hyperthyroidism.

At least ten counts were recorded for this clonotype. The chain has TRBV11-2 and TRBJ2-5, with unresolved D. The CDR3 runs 13 residues. Trimming cost V 5 bases and J 6 bases, with 13 bases left between them. The germline gives CDR1 SGHAT, CDR2 FQNNGV. As DNA, the CDR3 is TGTGCCAGCAGCCCTTGGGATGGGAAGACCCAGTACTTC. Amino acids: CASSPWDGKTQYF.

To note about this clonotype: Given a much more abundant clone one base away, this may be a read error. The conserved final phenylalanine or tryptophan is absent from the CDR3, which likely points to a read error. The chain joins TRBV6-1 to TRBJ1-5; possibly TRBD1 for D (5 bases). V lost 4 bases and J 5 bases, leaving 12 bases between the germline ends. Germline assignment: CDR1 MNHNS and CDR2 SASEGT. This CDR3 is built from 14 residues. The CDR3 DNA follows: TGTGCCAGCAGTGGCAGGCAGGGTTATCAGCCCCAGCATCTT. It translates to CASSGRQGYQPQHL.

Remarks on this clonotype: This likely comes from a read error, as the CDR3 has no conserved phenylalanine or tryptophan at its end. No DNA is shown, since the ends of the CDR3 on it are uncertain; the CDR3 is the one TCRdb lists. The chain is built from TRBV11-1 and TRBJ1-6; TRBD1 is taken as the D call from the table, unchecked against the DNA. The V gene's germline CDR1 is SGHAT and CDR2 FQDESV (reference sequence). The CDR3 has 9 residues if both end residues are counted. This chain's CDR3 is CASSPTGGA.

Worth noting for this clonotype: The conserved phenylalanine or tryptophan is not found at the CDR3 terminus, so this likely reflects a read error. Because the CDR3's place on the DNA is in doubt, the DNA is left out and the CDR3 is given as listed by TCRdb. CDR3 sequence reads: CASRGTGTVNY. The chain uses TRBV7-9 and TRBJ2-3; the table calls TRBD1, which could not be checked here. The germline CDR1 and CDR2 sequences are SEHNR and FQNEAQ (reference sequence). 11 amino acids form the CDR3, both terminal residues included.

This clonotype was recorded many times. The CDR3 loop is CASSPREGSHEQYF. CDR3 bases: TGTGCCAGCAGTCCCCGTGAGGGTTCCCACGAGCAGTACTTC. The rearrangement joins TRBV27 to TRBJ2-7; possibly TRBD2 for D (5 bases). V was trimmed by 5 bases and J by 5 bases, leaving 16 bases between them. The V gene's germline CDR1 is MNHEY and CDR2 SMNVEV (reference sequence). The CDR3 covers 14 residues.

This clonotype was counted at least ten times. This chain uses TRBV5-6 with TRBJ2-1; 10 bases agree with TRBD2. CDR3 size: 15 residues. Trimming cost V 7 bases and J 5 bases; bases outside gene matches: 9. The germline gives CDR1 SGHDT, CDR2 YYEEEE. The DNA for the CDR3 is TGTGCCAGCTCGAACGGAGCGGGGGGGCACAATGAGCAGTTCTTC. Its translation is CASSNGAGGHNEQFF.

This clonotype was observed at least ten times. The chain uses TRBV5-1 and TRBJ2-3; 9 nucleotides match TRBD1. Trimming cost V 5 bases and J 3 bases; bases outside gene matches: 7. The V gene's germline CDR1 is SGHRS and CDR2 YFSETQ. CDR3 length equals 15 residues. The CDR3 reads CASRETGGATDTQYF. CDR3 bases: TGCGCCAGCAGGGAAACAGGGGGCGCGACAGATACGCAGTATTTT.

A note on this clonotype: It is likely a read error, because the conserved phenylalanine at the end of the CDR3 is missing. The V and J genes are TRBV12-3 or TRBV12-4 and TRBJ1-5; no definite D call. The germline V and J ends were trimmed by 5 bases and 5 bases, with 19 bases remaining between them. CDR3 size: 16 residues. The CDR3 loop is CASSLGGPMRDQPQHC. DNA for the CDR3: TGTGCCAGCAGTCTAGGAGGTCCGATGAGGGATCAGCCCCAGCATTGT.

This clonotype has just one count. The chain recombines TRBV20-1 with TRBJ2-7; D remains ambiguous. The CDR3 loop spans 13 amino acids. Trimming cost V 6 bases and J 5 bases, with 17 bases left between them. Germline values: CDR1 DFQATT, CDR2 SNEGSKA (reference sequence). The CDR3 here is CSASPALTDEQYF. DNA for the CDR3: TGCAGTGCCTCTCCGGCCCTAACCGACGAGCAGTACTTC.

This clonotype appeared many times. The chain joins TRBV20-1 to TRBJ1-2; D remains unclear. V was cut by 1 base and J by 4 bases, with 13 bases left in between. The germline gives CDR1 DFQATT, CDR2 SNEGSKA (reference sequence). The CDR3 extends over 14 amino acids. In DNA, the CDR3 is TGCAGTGCTAGAGTAGGTCAACCCGCCTATGGCTACACCTTC. Translating gives CSARVGQPAYGYTF.

The V call is TRBV9, the J call TRBJ2-3; D might be TRBD2 (7 bases). V lost 2 bases to trimming and J lost 8 bases, with 12 bases between them. This CDR3 is built from 13 residues. CDR1 and CDR2 (germline): SGDLS, YYNGEE. The CDR3: CASSVEGGSTQYF. CDR3 bases: TGTGCCAGCAGCGTGGAGGGGGGGAGTACGCAGTATTTT. Looking up the rest from reference TRBV9 and TRBJ2-3 gives the full variable domain: DSGVTQTPKHLITATGQRVTLRCSPRSGDLSVYWYQQSLDQGLQFLIQYYNGEERAKGNILERFSAQQFPDLHSELNLSSLELGDSALYFCASSVEGGSTQYFGPGTRLTVL.

V usage is TRBV14 and J usage is TRBJ2-3, with 13 bases fitting TRBD2. The CDR3 extends over 16 amino acids. V dropped 4 bases and J dropped 2; count of bases not matched to a gene: 3. Germline CDR1 and CDR2: SGHDN and FVKESK. CDR3 region: CASSPGLAGTTDTQYF. The CDR3 DNA follows: TGTGCCAGCAGCCCGGGACTAGCGGGAACCACAGATACGCAGTATTTT.

This clonotype has a handful of counts. The chain employs TRBV13 and TRBJ1-6; 10 bases match TRBD1. This CDR3 comprises 19 residues. Germline CDR1 is PRHDT and CDR2 is FYEKMQ (reference sequence). After removal of 8 bases from V and 4 bases from J, the junction contained 17 bases not matched to a gene. This CDR3 reads CASGPLPGTGVGYNSPLHF. In DNA form, the CDR3 reads TGTGCCAGCGGTCCCCTCCCCGGGACAGGGGTCGGGTATAATTCACCCCTCCACTTT.

The CDR3 is CSARESSGPAYQQYF. The CDR3 DNA is TGCAGTGCTAGAGAAAGTTCAGGACCCGCCTATCAGCAGTACTTC. V gene TRBV20-1 combines with J gene TRBJ2-7; no firm D call. CDR1 is DFQATT, CDR2 SNEGSKA, per germline (reference sequence). The CDR3 contains 15 residues. V lost 0 bases, J lost 8 bases, and 20 bases lay in between.

The chain uses TRBV11-2 and TRBJ1-1, with D hard to call. Trimming shortened V by 10 bases and J by 1 base, and 13 bases separated the two germline ends. This CDR3 has 13 residues. Germline CDR1 SGHAT, CDR2 FQNNGV. The CDR3 DNA is TGTGCCAACCGTAGAAAGAGGAACACTGAAGCTTTCTTT. This encodes CANRRKRNTEAFF.

This clonotype was counted at least ten times. The rearrangement links TRBV20-1 to TRBJ1-2; D uncertain. V was clipped by 1 base and J by 1 base, with 4 bases between them. CDR1 is DFQATT, CDR2 SNEGSKA, per germline (reference sequence). The CDR3 spans 12 residues. In nucleotides, the CDR3 is TGCAGTGCTAGAGTTAATAACTATGGCTACACCTTC. Translation: CSARVNNYGYTF.

This clonotype was detected ten times or more. The V and J genes are TRBV11-2 and TRBJ2-5, with D maybe TRBD1 (6 bases). Per the germline V gene, CDR1 is SGHAT and CDR2 is FQNNGV. This CDR3 comprises 15 residues. V was trimmed by 5 bases and J by 1 base, leaving 14 bases between them. Here the CDR3 reads CASSPLRTVQETQYF. DNA for the CDR3: TGTGCCAGCAGCCCACTACGGACAGTCCAAGAGACCCAGTACTTC.

The rearrangement links TRBV7-9 to TRBJ2-1, with a possible D match to TRBD2 (5 bases). CDR1 SEHNR and CDR2 FQNEAQ come from the germline V gene (reference sequence). This CDR3 is 15 amino acids long. V was trimmed by 4 bases and J by 5 bases, leaving 15 bases between them. The CDR3 loop is CASSCSAKRNNEQFF. The DNA for the CDR3 is TGTGCCAGCAGCTGCAGTGCTAAGCGGAACAATGAGCAGTTCTTC.

The sample holds many counts of this clonotype. The chain employs TRBV5-1 and TRBJ1-2; 10 bases line up with TRBD1. The CDR3 totals 14 residues. Germline V lookup: CDR1 SGHRS, CDR2 YFSETQ. V shed 4 bases, J shed 8 bases, and the junction held 8 bases outside the gene matches. In DNA, the CDR3 is TGCGCCAGCAGCGCCACCGGGACAGGGGAGGGCTACACCTTC. Translated, it gives CASSATGTGEGYTF.

The rearrangement joins TRBV2 to TRBJ1-2; no firm D call. Looked up from germline, CDR1 is SNHLY and CDR2 is FYNNEI. Trimming took 8 bases from V and 6 from J, leaving 19 bases between them. The CDR3 has 14 amino acids. The DNA of the CDR3 is TGTGCCAGCTCCAACACTCGGGGAGAAAATGGCTACACCTTC. Amino acid sequence: CASSNTRGENGYTF.

This clonotype was found a few times. Possible read error: a much larger clone is one base away. This rearrangement joins TRBV5-4 to TRBJ2-7; 11 bases are a match to TRBD2. From germline, CDR1 is SGHNT and CDR2 YYREEE (reference sequence). With V trimmed by 5 bases and J by 7 bases, 11 bases remained unmatched. The CDR3 extends over 15 amino acids. In nucleotides, the CDR3 is TGTGCCAGCAGATCCGGGACTAGCGGTTACAATGAGCAGTACTTC. Translation: CASRSGTSGYNEQYF.

The chain employs TRBV19 and TRBJ1-5, with D possibly matching TRBD1 (6 bases). CDR1 is LNHDA and CDR2 is SQIVND in the germline V gene (reference sequence). The CDR3 length is 14 residues. V lost 5 bases, J lost 4 bases, and 12 bases lay in between. CDR3 loop: CASSLRGRNQPQHF. In nucleotides, the CDR3 is TGTGCCAGTAGTCTCAGGGGCAGGAATCAGCCCCAGCATTTT.